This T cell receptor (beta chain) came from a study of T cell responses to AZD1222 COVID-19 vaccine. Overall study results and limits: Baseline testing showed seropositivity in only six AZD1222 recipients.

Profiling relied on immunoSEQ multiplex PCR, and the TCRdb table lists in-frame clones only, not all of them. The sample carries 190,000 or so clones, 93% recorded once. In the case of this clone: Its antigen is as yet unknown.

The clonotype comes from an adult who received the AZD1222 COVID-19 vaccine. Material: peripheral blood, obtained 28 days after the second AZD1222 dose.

Here the CDR3 reads CASSPRGGKLNQPQHF. For the CDR3, the DNA is TGTGCCAGTAGTCCCCGCGGGGGTAAACTTAATCAGCCCCAGCATTTT. The chain employs TRBV19 and TRBJ1-5, with D perhaps matching TRBD1 (5 bases). With 5 bases removed from V and 4 bases from J, the gap between germline ends came to 18 bases. The CDR3 has 16 amino acids. CDR1 is LNHDA and CDR2 is SQIVND in the germline V gene (reference sequence).